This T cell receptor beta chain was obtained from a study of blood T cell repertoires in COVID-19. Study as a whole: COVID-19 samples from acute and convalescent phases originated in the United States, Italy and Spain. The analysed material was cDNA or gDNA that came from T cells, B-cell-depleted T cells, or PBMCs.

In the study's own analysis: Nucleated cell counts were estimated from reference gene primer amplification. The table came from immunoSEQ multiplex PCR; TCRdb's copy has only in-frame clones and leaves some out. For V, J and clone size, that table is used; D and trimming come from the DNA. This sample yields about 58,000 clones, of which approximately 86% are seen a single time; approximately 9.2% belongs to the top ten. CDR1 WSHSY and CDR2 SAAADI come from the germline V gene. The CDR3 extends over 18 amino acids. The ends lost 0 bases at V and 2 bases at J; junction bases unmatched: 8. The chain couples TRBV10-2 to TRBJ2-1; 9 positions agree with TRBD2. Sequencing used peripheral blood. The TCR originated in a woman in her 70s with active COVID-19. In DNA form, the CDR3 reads TGCGCCAGCAGTGAGTCGGGTAGAGCGGGAGGTGCCTACAATGAGCAGTTCTTC. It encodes CASSESGRAGGAYNEQFF.